This TCR beta chain comes out of a study of blood T cells in healthy people across ages. Study-wide context: About one barcoded beta molecule per two T cells was captured by template switching.

Using a J-beta primer mix together with a sample-barcoded 5' primer, a second PCR was run for about 6 to 11 cycles. TCRdb re-derived calls from the 5' RACE reads in MiXCR, one entry per CDR3 protein. The table lists about 1.5 million distinct CDR3 sequences, roughly 43% of them singletons, with under 5% in the top ten. The sequence was collected from a woman aged 18-30 years in good health. Sequenced material: blood.

The CDR3 reads CASSLFPNPPSTDTQYF. CDR3 sequence (DNA): TGTGCCAGCAGTTTATTTCCCAACCCCCCAAGCACAGATACGCAGTATTTT. The chain combines TRBV12-3 or TRBV12-4 with TRBJ2-3, with D hard to call. Trimming pared 2 bases from V and 0 bases from J, leaving 15 bases between. The CDR3 has 17 amino acids.